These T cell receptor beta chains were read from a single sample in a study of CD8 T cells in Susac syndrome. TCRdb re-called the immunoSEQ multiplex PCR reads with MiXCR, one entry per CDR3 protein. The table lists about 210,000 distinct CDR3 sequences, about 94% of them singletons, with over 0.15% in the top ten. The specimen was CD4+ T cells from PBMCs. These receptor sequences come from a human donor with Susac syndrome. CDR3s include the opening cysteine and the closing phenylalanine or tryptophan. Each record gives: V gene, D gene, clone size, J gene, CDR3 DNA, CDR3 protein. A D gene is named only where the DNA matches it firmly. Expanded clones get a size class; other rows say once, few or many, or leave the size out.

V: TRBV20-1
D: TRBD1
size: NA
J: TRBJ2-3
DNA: TGCAGGACAGGGGACACAGATACGCAGTATTTT
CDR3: CRTGDTDTQYF

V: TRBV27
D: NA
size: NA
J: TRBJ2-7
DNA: TGTGCCAGCAGTTTTTGGGACGCGCCCTACGAGCAGTACTTC
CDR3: CASSFWDAPYEQYF

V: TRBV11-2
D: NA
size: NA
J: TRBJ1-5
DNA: TGTGCCAGCAGCTTAGACATGGGGGGCGGTCAGCCCCAGCATTTT
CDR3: CASSLDMGGGQPQHF

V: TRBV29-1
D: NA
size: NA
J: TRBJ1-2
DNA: TGCAGCGTGCGGGGGACGGAATACTATGGCTACACCTTC
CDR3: CSVRGTEYYGYTF

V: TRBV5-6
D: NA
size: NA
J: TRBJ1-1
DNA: TGTGCCAGCAGCTCTCGGAGGAGGGACTTGGGGAAAATGAACACTGAAGCTTTCTTT
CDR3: CASSSRRRDLGKMNTEAFF

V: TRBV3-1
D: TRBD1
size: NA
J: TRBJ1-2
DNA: TGTGCCAGCAGCCAAGATCCAGGGGGCCACGGCTACACCTTC
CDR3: CASSQDPGGHGYTF

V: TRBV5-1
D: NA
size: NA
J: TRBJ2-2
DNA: TGCGCCAGCAGCCCTCCAGACCGCGACACCGGGGAGCTGTTTTTT
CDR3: CASSPPDRDTGELFF

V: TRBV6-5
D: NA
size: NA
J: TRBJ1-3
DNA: TGTGCCAGCAGTTACTCTCCGGGCAGTGGAAACACCATATATTTT
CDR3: CASSYSPGSGNTIYF

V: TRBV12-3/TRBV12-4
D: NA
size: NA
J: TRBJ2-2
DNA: TGTGCCAGCAGTTTCACCGGGGGGCGGACCGGGGAGCTGTTTTTT
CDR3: CASSFTGGRTGELFF

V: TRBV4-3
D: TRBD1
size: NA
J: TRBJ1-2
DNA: TGCGCCAGCAGCCCAAGCGGGACAGGGTATGGCTACACCTTC
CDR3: CASSPSGTGYGYTF

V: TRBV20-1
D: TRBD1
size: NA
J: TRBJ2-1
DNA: TGCAGTGCTAGAAAGGGACAGTACAATGAGCAGTTCTTC
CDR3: CSARKGQYNEQFF

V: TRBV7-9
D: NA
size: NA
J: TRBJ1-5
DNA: TGTGCCAGCAGCTTAGAGACGGGGGTGGGCAATCAGCCCCAGCATTTT
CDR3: CASSLETGVGNQPQHF

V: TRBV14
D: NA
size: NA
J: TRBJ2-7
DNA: TGTGCCAGCAGCCAAAGTAGTGTGGTTCGTCGAGAGCAGTACTTC
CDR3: CASSQSSVVRREQYF

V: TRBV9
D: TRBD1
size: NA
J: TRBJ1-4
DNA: TGTGCCAGCAGCCCCGGGACAGTGACTGAAAAACTGTTTTTT
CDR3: CASSPGTVTEKLFF

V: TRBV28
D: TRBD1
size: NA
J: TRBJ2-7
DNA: TGTGCCAGCAGCTTTGGACAGGGTACCCACGAGCAGTACTTC
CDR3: CASSFGQGTHEQYF

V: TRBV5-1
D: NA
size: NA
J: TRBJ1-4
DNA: TGCGCCAGCAGCGTAGGGACGGACGGACATGAAAAACTGTTTTTT
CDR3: CASSVGTDGHEKLFF

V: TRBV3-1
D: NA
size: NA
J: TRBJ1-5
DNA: TGTGCCAGCAGCCAAGGACCAAAACGGGCTCAGCCCCAGCATTTT
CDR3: CASSQGPKRAQPQHF

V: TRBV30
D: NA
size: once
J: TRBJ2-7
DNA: TGTGCCTGGAGTCGAGTCCCCTCCACCGAGCAGTACTTC
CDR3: CAWSRVPSTEQYF

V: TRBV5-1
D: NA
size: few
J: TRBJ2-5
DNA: TGCGCCAGCAGCTTGGACAGGGGAGGAGAGACCCAGTACTTC
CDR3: CASSLDRGGETQYF

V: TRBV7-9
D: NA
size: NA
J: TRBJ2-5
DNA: TGTGCCAGCAGCTCTAGTAAGGGGGAGACCCAGTACTTC
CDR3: CASSSSKGETQYF

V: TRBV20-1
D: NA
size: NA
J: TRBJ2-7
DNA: TGCAGTGCCAGAGAAGAGACGGACTCCTACGAGCAGTACTTC
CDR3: CSAREETDSYEQYF

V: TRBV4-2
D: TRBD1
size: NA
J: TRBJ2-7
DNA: TGTGCCAGCAGCAGGACAGGGGGCAAGGAGGGAGAGCAGTACTTC
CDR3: CASSRTGGKEGEQYF

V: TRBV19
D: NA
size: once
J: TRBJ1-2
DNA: TGTGCCAGTAGTCCGACGGGACACAATGGCTACACCTTC
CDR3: CASSPTGHNGYTF

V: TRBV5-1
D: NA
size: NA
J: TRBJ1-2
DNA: TGCGCCAGCAGCTTGGATATCAGTCTAAACTATGGCTACACCTTC
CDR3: CASSLDISLNYGYTF

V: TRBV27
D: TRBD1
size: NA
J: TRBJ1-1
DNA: TGTGCCAGCAGTCTGGGACAGGGAGGTTGGGCTGAAGCTTTCTTT
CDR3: CASSLGQGGWAEAFF

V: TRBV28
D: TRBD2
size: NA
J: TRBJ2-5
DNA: TGTGCCAGCAGTTTTAATAGCGGGGGAGAGACCCAGTACTTC
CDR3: CASSFNSGGETQYF

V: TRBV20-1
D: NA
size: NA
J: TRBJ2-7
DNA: TGCAGTGCTAGAGAGGGAACTTACGAGCAGTACTTC
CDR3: CSAREGTYEQYF

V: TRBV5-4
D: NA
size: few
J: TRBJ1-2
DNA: TGTGCCAGCAGCCCGGGACGGCCCGGCTATGGCTACACCTTC
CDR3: CASSPGRPGYGYTF

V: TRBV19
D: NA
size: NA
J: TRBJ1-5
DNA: TGTGCCAGTAGTACACTCAGGGAGGATCAGCCCCAGCATTTT
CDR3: CASSTLREDQPQHF

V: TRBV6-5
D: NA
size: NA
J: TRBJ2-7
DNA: TGTGCCAGCAGTACTCCGGGACGCTCCTACGAGCAGTACTTC
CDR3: CASSTPGRSYEQYF

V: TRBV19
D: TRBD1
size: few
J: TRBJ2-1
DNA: TGTGCCAGTAGTATAGAGCAACAGGGGAAGCAGTTCTTC
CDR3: CASSIEQQGKQFF